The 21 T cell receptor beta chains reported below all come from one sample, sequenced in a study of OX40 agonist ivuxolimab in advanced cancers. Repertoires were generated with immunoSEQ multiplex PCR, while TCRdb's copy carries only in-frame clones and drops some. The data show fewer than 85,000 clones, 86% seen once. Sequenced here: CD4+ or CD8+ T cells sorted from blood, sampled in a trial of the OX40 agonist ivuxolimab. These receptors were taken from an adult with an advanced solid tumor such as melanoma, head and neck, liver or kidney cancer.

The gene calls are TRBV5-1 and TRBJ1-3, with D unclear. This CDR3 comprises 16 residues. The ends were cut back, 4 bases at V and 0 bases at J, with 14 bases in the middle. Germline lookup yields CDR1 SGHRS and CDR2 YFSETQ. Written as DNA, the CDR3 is TGCGCCAGCAGCGGGGAGGCCATAAACTCTGGAAACACCATATATTTT. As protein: CASSGEAINSGNTIYF.

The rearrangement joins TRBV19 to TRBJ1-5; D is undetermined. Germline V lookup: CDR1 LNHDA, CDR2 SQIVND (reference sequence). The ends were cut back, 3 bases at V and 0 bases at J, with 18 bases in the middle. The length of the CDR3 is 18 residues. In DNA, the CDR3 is TGTGCCAGTAGTATTAGGCTGTCGTCGGGCCTTAGCAATCAGCCCCAGCATTTT. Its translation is CASSIRLSSGLSNQPQHF.

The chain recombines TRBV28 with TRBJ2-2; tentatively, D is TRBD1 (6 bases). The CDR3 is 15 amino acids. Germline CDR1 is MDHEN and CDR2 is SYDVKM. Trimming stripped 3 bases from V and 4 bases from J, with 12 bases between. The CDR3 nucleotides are TGTGCCAGCAGTTTCCCGACAGGTTCCACCGGGGAGCTGTTTTTT. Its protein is CASSFPTGSTGELFF.

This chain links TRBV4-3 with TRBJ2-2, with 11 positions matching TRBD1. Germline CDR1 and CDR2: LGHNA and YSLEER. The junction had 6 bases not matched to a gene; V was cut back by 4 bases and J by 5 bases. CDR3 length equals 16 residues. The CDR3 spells CASSPGQGARTGELFF. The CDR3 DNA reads TGCGCCAGCAGCCCCGGACAGGGGGCGCGGACCGGGGAGCTGTTTTTT.

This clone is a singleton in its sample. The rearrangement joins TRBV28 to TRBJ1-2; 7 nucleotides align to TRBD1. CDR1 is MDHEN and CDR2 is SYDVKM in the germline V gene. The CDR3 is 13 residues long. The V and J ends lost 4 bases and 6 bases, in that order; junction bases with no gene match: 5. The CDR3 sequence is CASSWGQRNGYTF. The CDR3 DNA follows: TGTGCCAGCAGTTGGGGACAGAGGAATGGCTACACCTTC.

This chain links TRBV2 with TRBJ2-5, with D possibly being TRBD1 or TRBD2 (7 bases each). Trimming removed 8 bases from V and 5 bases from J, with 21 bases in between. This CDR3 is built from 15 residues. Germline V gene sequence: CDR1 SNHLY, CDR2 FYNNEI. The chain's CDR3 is CASVPQGGGGETQYF. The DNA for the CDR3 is TGTGCCAGCGTGCCCCAGGGGGGGGGCGGGGAGACCCAGTACTTC.

The CDR3 is CASARDRGLSYGYTF. The CDR3 nucleotides are TGTGCCAGTGCCCGGGACAGGGGGTTGAGCTATGGCTACACCTTC. The V gene is TRBV19, the J gene TRBJ1-2; 11 nucleotides line up with TRBD1. This CDR3 is built from 15 residues. In germline, CDR1 is LNHDA, CDR2 SQIVND (reference sequence). J was trimmed by 4 bases and V by 8 bases; bases with no gene match: 9. The complete variable domain, with remaining parts taken from reference TRBV19 and TRBJ1-2, reads DGGITQSPKYLFRKEGQNVTLSCEQNLNHDAMYWYRQDPGQGLRLIYYSQIVNDFQKGDIAEGYSVSREKKESFPLTVTSAQKNPTAFYLCASARDRGLSYGYTFGSGTRLTVV.

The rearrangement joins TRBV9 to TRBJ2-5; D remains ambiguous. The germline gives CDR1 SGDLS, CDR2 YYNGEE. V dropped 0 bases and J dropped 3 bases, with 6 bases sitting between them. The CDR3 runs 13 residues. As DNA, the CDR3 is TGTGCCAGCAGCGTAGATTGGGAAGAGACCCAGTACTTC. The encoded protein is CASSVDWEETQYF.

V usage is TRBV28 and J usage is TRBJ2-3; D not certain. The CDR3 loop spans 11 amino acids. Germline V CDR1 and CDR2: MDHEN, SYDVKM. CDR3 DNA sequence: TGTGCTACTACCGTTTTTGATACGCAGTATTTT. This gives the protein CATTVFDTQYF.

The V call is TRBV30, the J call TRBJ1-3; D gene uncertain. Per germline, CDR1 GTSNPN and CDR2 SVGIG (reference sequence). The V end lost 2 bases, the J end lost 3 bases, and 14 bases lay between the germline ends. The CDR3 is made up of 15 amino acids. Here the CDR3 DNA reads TGTGCCTGGAGTCGGTCGAGTGGATATGGAAACACCATATATTTT. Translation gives CAWSRSSGYGNTIYF.

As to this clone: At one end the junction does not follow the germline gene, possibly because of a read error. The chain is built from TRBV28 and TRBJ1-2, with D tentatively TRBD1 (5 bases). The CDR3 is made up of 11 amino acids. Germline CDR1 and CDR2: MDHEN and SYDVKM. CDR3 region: CASSSGHRESF. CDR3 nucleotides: TGTGCCAGCAGTTCCGGACACCGCGAAAGCTTC.

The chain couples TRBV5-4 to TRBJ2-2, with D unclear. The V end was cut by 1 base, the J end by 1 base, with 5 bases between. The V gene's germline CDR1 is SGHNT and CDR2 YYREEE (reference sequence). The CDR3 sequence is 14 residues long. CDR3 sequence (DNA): TGTGCCAGCAGCTTGTTAGGGAACACCGGGGAGCTGTTTTTT. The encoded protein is CASSLLGNTGELFF. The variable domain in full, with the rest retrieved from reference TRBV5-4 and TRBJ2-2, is ETGVTQSPTHLIKTRGQQVTLRCSSQSGHNTVSWYQQALGQGPQFIFQYYREEENGRGNFPPRFSGLQFPNYSSELNVNALELDDSALYLCASSLLGNTGELFFGEGSRLTVL.

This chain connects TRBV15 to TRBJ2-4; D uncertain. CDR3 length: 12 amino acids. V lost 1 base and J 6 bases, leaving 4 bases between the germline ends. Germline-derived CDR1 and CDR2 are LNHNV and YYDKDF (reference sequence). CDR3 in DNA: TGTGCCACCAGCAGAGCTGGAAACATTCAGTACTTC. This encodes CATSRAGNIQYF.

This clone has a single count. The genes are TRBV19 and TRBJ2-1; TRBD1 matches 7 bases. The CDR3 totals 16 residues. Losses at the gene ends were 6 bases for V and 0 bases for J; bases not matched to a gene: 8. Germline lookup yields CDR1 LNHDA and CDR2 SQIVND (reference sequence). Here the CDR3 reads CASRTSGGDSYNEQFF. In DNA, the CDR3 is TGTGCCAGTAGAACCTCAGGGGGAGACTCCTACAATGAGCAGTTCTTC.

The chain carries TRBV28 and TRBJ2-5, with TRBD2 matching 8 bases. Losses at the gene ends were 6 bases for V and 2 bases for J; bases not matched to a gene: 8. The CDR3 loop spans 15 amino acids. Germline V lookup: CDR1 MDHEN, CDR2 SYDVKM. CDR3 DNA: TGTGCCAGCAGCCCCCCCACTAGCGGACAAGAGACCCAGTACTTC. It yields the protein CASSPPTSGQETQYF.

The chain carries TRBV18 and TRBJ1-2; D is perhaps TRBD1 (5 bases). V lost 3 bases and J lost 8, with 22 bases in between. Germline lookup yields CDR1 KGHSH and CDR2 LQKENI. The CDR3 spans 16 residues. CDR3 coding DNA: TGTGCCAGCTCACCGGGGGAGGGATCCCCTCACCAAGGCTACACCTTC. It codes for CASSPGEGSPHQGYTF.

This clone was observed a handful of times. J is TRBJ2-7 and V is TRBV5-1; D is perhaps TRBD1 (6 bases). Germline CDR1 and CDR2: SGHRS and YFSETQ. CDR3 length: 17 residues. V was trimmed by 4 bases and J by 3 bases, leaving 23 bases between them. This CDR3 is CASSTLGFQGTFYEQYF. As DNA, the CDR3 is TGCGCCAGCAGCACCCTGGGGTTTCAGGGGACCTTCTACGAGCAGTACTTC.

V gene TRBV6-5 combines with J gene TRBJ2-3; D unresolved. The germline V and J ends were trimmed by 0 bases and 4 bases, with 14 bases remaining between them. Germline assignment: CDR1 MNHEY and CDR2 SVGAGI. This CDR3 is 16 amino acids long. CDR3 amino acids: CASSYSMDLAADTQYF. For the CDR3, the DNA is TGTGCCAGCAGTTACTCGATGGACCTCGCTGCAGATACGCAGTATTTT.

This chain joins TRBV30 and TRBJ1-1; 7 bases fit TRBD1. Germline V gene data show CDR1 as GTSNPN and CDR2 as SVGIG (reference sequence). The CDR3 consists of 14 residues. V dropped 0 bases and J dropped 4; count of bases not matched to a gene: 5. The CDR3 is CAWSVNRGATEAFF. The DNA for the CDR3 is TGTGCCTGGAGTGTCAACAGGGGAGCCACTGAAGCTTTCTTT.

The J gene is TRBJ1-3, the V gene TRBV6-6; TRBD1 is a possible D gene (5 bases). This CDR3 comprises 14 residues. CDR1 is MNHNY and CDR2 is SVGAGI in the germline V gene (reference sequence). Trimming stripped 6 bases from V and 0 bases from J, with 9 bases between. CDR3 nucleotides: TGTGCCAGCAGGGGGACGGGCTCTGGAAACACCATATATTTT. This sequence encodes CASRGTGSGNTIYF.

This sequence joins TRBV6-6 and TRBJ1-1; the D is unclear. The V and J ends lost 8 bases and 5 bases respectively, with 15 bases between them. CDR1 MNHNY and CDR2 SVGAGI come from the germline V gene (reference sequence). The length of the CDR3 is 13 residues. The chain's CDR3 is CASLQPLGTEAFF. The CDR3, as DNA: TGTGCCAGCCTCCAGCCCTTGGGGACTGAAGCTTTCTTT.